This passage covers 20 T cell receptor beta chains from one sample sequenced in a study of read filtering for tumor transcriptome and immune sequencing. This library used approximately 390 ng RNA and molecular barcoded adaptors spanning alpha/delta and beta/gamma chains. A single record per CDR3 protein comes from TCRdb applying MiXCR to the reads. Of 100,000 to 150,000 distinct CDR3 sequences in the sample, roughly 13% were seen once. The sample taken for sequencing was a population of CD138-negative cells sorted from bone marrow. Receptors originate from a donor aged 40 or over with multiple myeloma.

The chain uses TRBV7-2 and TRBJ2-1; 10 positions agree with TRBD2. The V gene's germline CDR1 is SGHTA and CDR2 FQGNSA. Trimming cost V 6 bases and J 15 bases; bases outside gene matches: 20. This CDR3 comprises 16 residues. CDR3 sequence: CASRRSSGGTYNEWFF. CDR3 bases: TGTGCCAGCAGACGGTCTAGCGGGGGAACCTACAATGAGTGGTTCTTC.

This clonotype was found many times. This chain joins TRBV18 and TRBJ2-1; a possible D gene is TRBD2 (5 bases). This CDR3 contains 15 residues. The V and J ends lost 3 bases and 3 bases respectively, with 12 bases between them. CDR1 and CDR2 (germline): KGHSH, LQKENI. For the CDR3, the DNA is TGTGCCAGCTCACCTACAGCCGGGGTCTACAATGAGCAGTTCTTC. Amino acid sequence: CASSPTAGVYNEQFF. The full variable domain, rest sourced from reference TRBV18 and TRBJ2-1, is NAGVMQNPRHLVRRRGQEARLRCSPMKGHSHVYWYRQLPEEGLKFMVYLQKENIIDESGMPKERFSAEFPKEGPSILRIQQVVRGDSAAYFCASSPTAGVYNEQFFGPGTRLTVL.

This clonotype was observed a single time. A junction end diverges from the germline sequence, so it may reflect a read error. The V gene is TRBV24-1, the J gene TRBJ2-5; D is perhaps TRBD2 (6 bases). CDR1 and CDR2 from the germline V gene are KGHDR and SFDVKD. The CDR3 extends over 15 amino acids. The CDR3 protein is CATSDPGTPQETQRF. In nucleotides, the CDR3 is TGTGCCACCAGTGACCCCGGGACTCCTCAAGAGACCCAGCGCTTC.

This clonotype was picked up many times. This sequence joins TRBV20-1 and TRBJ1-1; weak D call: TRBD1 (6 bases). CDR3 length: 14 amino acids. Looked up from germline, CDR1 is DFQATT and CDR2 is SNEGSKA (reference sequence). Trimming took off 3 bases at V and 1 base at J, with 12 bases between the two ends. DNA of the CDR3: TGCAGTGCTAGCCTGGGGGCGTCGAACACTGAAGCTTTCTTT. It encodes CSASLGASNTEAFF.

This clonotype has only one observation. One end of the junction is discordant with germline, which a read error may explain. The chain is built from TRBV24-1 and TRBJ2-1, with TRBD2 matching over 9 bases. Germline V gene sequence: CDR1 KGHDR, CDR2 SFDVKD. The CDR3 is made up of 18 amino acids. This CDR3 reads CATSDLPRGGRAYNERFF. The CDR3 bases are TGTGCCACCAGTGATTTGCCCCGGGGCGGGAGGGCCTACAATGAGCGGTTCTTC.

In this sample, this clonotype turned up a few times. The rearrangement joins TRBV20-1 to TRBJ1-5; D is unresolved. The CDR3 contains 13 residues. Trimming shortened V by 3 bases and J by 0 bases, and 6 bases separated the two germline ends. Germline loops: CDR1 DFQATT, CDR2 SNEGSKA (reference sequence). CDR3 bases: TGCAGTGCTAGGGATTATAGCAATCAGCCCCAGCATTTT. It specifies CSARDYSNQPQHF.

This clonotype was observed at least ten times. The J gene is TRBJ2-5, the V gene TRBV6-1; 7 nucleotides align to TRBD1. J was trimmed by 5 bases and V by 4 bases; bases with no gene match: 10. Germline CDR1 reads MNHNS; CDR2 reads SASEGT. The length of the CDR3 is 15 residues. The CDR3 DNA follows: TGTGCCAGCAGTGCCGGACAGGCCCGGTCGGAGACCCAGTACTTC. It translates to CASSAGQARSETQYF.

This clonotype appeared a few times. The rearrangement uses TRBV15 and TRBJ2-2; a possible D gene is TRBD2 (7 bases). Germline V gene lookup returns CDR1 LNHNV and CDR2 YYDKDF (reference sequence). The V end was cut by 0 bases, the J end by 5 bases, with 16 bases between. This CDR3 contains 17 residues. CDR3 DNA: TGTGCCACCAGCAGAGATCTGGGGGGGGCGGCAACCGGGGAGCTGTTTTTT. Protein sequence: CATSRDLGGAATGELFF.

This clonotype was seen at least ten times. The V gene is TRBV19, the J gene TRBJ2-1, with 9 bases lining up with TRBD1. The CDR3 extends over 15 amino acids. Trimming at V came to 6 bases and at J to 2 bases, leaving 5 bases not matched to a gene. Per the germline V gene, CDR1 is LNHDA and CDR2 is SQIVND (reference sequence). The DNA for the CDR3 is TGTGCCAGTAGGACGGACAGGGGCCCCTACAATGAGCAGTTCTTC. This gives the protein CASRTDRGPYNEQFF.

Details on this clonotype: The junction does not match germline at one end; this may be a read error. The chain uses TRBV27 and TRBJ2-2; perhaps TRBD1 as D (7 bases). Germline V CDR1 and CDR2: MNHEY, SMNVEV (reference sequence). The CDR3 is 19 amino acids. CDR3 region: CASSPSLGDRSANTGGLFF. In DNA form, the CDR3 reads TGTGCCAGCAGTCCGTCCCTCGGGGACAGAAGCGCGAACACCGGGGGGCTGTTTTTT.

This clonotype was seen repeatedly, ten times or more. This sequence joins TRBV6-2 or TRBV6-3 and TRBJ2-1; D call uncertain. The CDR3 runs 13 residues. Trimming stripped 2 bases from V and 9 bases from J, with 11 bases between. Germline V CDR1 and CDR2: MNHEY, SVGEGT. The CDR3 DNA reads as TGTGCCAGCAGTTACCTCCTGGGCGCTGAGCAGTTCTTC. Residues: CASSYLLGAEQFF.

This clonotype has at least ten counts. V gene TRBV5-1 combines with J gene TRBJ2-7; D is perhaps TRBD1 (6 bases). Germline V gene data show CDR1 as SGHRS and CDR2 as YFSETQ. Trimming removed 2 bases from V and 4 bases from J, with 10 bases in between. This CDR3 region has 13 residues. The CDR3 spells CASSFSGQYEQYF. The CDR3 DNA reads as TGCGCCAGCAGCTTCTCCGGACAGTACGAGCAGTACTTC.

This clonotype was seen repeatedly, ten times or more. V is TRBV7-8 and J is TRBJ2-1, with D possibly TRBD1 on 5 matching bases. CDR1 and CDR2 from the germline V gene are SGHVS and FQNEAQ. CDR3 length: 14 amino acids. Trimming shortened V by 9 bases and J by 0 bases, and 12 bases separated the two germline ends. CDR3 bases: TGTGCCAGTTCTTGGGGCCTCTCCTACAATGAGCAGTTCTTC. Amino acid sequence: CASSWGLSYNEQFF. The full variable domain, its missing parts supplied by reference TRBV7-8 and TRBJ2-1, is GAGVSQSPRYKVAKRGQDVALRCDPISGHVSLFWYQQALGQGPEFLTYFQNEAQLDKSGLPSDRFFAERPEGSVSTLKIQRTQQEDSAVYLCASSWGLSYNEQFFGPGTRLTVL.

With respect to this clonotype: A much larger clone is a single base away; this may be a read error. The chain uses TRBV12-3 or TRBV12-4 and TRBJ1-1; TRBD1 might be the D (6 bases). Trimming cost V 4 bases and J 6 bases, with 24 bases left between them. This CDR3 comprises 17 residues. The CDR3 bases are TGTGCCAGCAGTTATCCTTGGAGCGGCAGGGGAAACGCTGAAGCTTTCTTT. Its translation: CASSYPWSGRGNAEAFF.

At least ten counts were recorded for this clonotype. The chain couples TRBV30 to TRBJ2-1; 11 bases fit TRBD2. V lost 2 bases, J lost 12 bases, and 6 bases stayed unmatched. This CDR3 has 13 amino acids. Germline-derived CDR1 and CDR2 are GTSNPN and SVGIG (reference sequence). CDR3 amino acids: CAWSTTGTSGQFF. For the CDR3, the DNA is TGTGCCTGGAGTACCACCGGGACTAGCGGGCAGTTCTTC. The full variable domain, its missing parts supplied by reference TRBV30 and TRBJ2-1, is SQTIHQWPATLVQPVGSPLSLECTVEGTSNPNLYWYRQAAGRGLQLLFYSVGIGQISSEVPQNLSASRPQDRQFILSSKKLLLSDSGFYLCAWSTTGTSGQFFGPGTRLTVL.

This clonotype was seen at least ten times. The V call is TRBV19, the J call TRBJ1-4, with 11 bases fitting TRBD1. From germline, CDR1 is LNHDA and CDR2 SQIVND (reference sequence). This CDR3 is built from 15 residues. V shed 5 bases, J shed 6 bases, and the junction held 5 bases outside the gene matches. Written as DNA, the CDR3 is TGTGCCAGTAGTCTCGGGACAGGGGGTGATGAAAAACTGTTTTTT. Encoded protein: CASSLGTGGDEKLFF.

This clonotype was recorded at least ten times. The CDR3 here is CSARDGSGRADTQYF. The DNA for the CDR3 is TGCAGTGCTAGAGATGGGAGCGGGAGGGCGGATACGCAGTATTTT. V is TRBV20-1 and J is TRBJ2-3, with 10 positions matching TRBD2. The CDR3 totals 15 residues. V shed 0 bases, J shed 6 bases, and the junction held 6 bases outside the gene matches. Germline V gene data show CDR1 as DFQATT and CDR2 as SNEGSKA (reference sequence).

In this sample, this clonotype turned up many times. This sequence joins TRBV4-1 and TRBJ2-3; 14 bases fit TRBD2. The CDR3 is made up of 20 amino acids. Trimming removed 3 bases from V and 6 bases from J; junction bases left unmatched: 17. Germline CDR1 MGHRA, CDR2 YSYEKL. The CDR3 sequence: CASSHPGQGLAGDLMDTQYF. CDR3 bases: TGCGCCAGCAGCCATCCGGGACAGGGACTAGCGGGAGATCTTATGGATACGCAGTATTTT.

This clonotype occurred many times. The CDR3 is CSVEGQGTYEQYF. CDR3 DNA sequence: TGCAGCGTTGAGGGACAGGGAACCTACGAGCAGTACTTC. The J gene is TRBJ2-7, the V gene TRBV29-1; 9 bases are a match to TRBD1. Germline V gene data show CDR1 as SQVTM and CDR2 as ANQGSEA. This CDR3 region has 13 residues. J was trimmed by 2 bases and V by 3 bases; bases with no gene match: 2.

A remark on this clonotype: This may come from a read error, since a much larger clone is one base off. The gene calls are TRBV9 and TRBJ2-2; the D is unclear. Germline V gene sequence: CDR1 SGDLS, CDR2 YYNGEE. Between the trimmed V and J ends, which lost 0 bases and 6 bases, there was a span of 3 bases. The CDR3 is 12 amino acids. The CDR3 DNA sequence: TGTGCCAGCAGCGTAGATGCCGGGGAGCTGTTTTTT. Amino acid sequence: CASSVDAGELFF.